One and the same sample provided the 25 T cell receptor beta chains below, sequenced in a study of blood T cells in healthy people across ages. Primed by a sample-barcoded 5' primer and a J-beta primer mix, a second PCR proceeded for 7 to 11 cycles. MiXCR, run by TCRdb on the 5' RACE reads, gives a single entry per CDR3 protein. The sample has 650,000 to 800,000 distinct CDR3 sequences; under 45% are singletons. Sequenced: blood. The source of these receptors is a man aged 55 to 70 in good health.

The V gene is TRBV29-1, the J gene TRBJ2-3, with a tentative D call TRBD2 (5 bases). Germline V lookup: CDR1 SQVTM, CDR2 ANQGSEA. This CDR3 contains 16 residues. Between the trimmed V and J ends, which lost 5 bases and 1 base, there was a span of 19 bases. The CDR3 bases are TGCAGCGTTACTACGGGAATCACGACTCGCACAGATACGCAGTATTTT. It is translated as CSVTTGITTRTDTQYF.

The rearrangement uses TRBV10-3 and TRBJ1-6; D unresolved. Per the germline V gene, CDR1 is ENHRY and CDR2 is SYGVKD. The CDR3 sequence is 15 residues long. The ends were cut back, 0 bases at V and 10 bases at J, with 13 bases in the middle. The CDR3 DNA sequence: TGTGCCATCAGTGAGTCCACGACACAAGGATCACCCCTCCACTTT. Protein: CAISESTTQGSPLHF.

Of note for this clonotype: A read error may account for a junction end that differs from germline. The rearrangement links TRBV5-1 to TRBJ2-1, with TRBD2 matching 12 bases. This CDR3 contains 16 residues. Germline CDR1 SGHRS, CDR2 YFSETQ. Here the CDR3 DNA reads TGCGCCAGCAGCTCAGGACTAGCGGGGCCCTACAATGAGCGGTTCTTC. This sequence encodes CASSSGLAGPYNERFF.

There are a few counts of this clonotype. The rearrangement links TRBV20-1 to TRBJ2-5; the match to TRBD2 covers 7 bases. CDR1 and CDR2 (germline): DFQATT, SNEGSKA (reference sequence). Trimming cost V 0 bases and J 10 bases; bases outside gene matches: 14. This CDR3 region has 15 residues. DNA of the CDR3: TGCAGTGCTAGAGATCCCTTTTGGACTAGTGCTGTCCAGTACTTC. It yields the protein CSARDPFWTSAVQYF.

This clonotype was counted only a few times. The chain has TRBV29-1 and TRBJ2-1; TRBD1 matches 8 bases. The V gene's germline CDR1 is SQVTM and CDR2 ANQGSEA. The V segment lost 6 bases and the J segment 2 bases; nucleotides outside the gene matches: 6. The CDR3 runs 14 residues. The DNA of the CDR3 is TGCAGCGTGGACAGGGCGGCAACCTACAATGAGCAGTTCTTC. As protein: CSVDRAATYNEQFF.

The V call is TRBV20-1, the J call TRBJ1-5, with D maybe TRBD1 (5 bases). The CDR3 loop spans 14 amino acids. The V end was cut by 7 bases, the J end by 2 bases, with 15 bases between. The germline CDR1 and CDR2 sequences are DFQATT and SNEGSKA (reference sequence). CDR3 nucleotides: TGCAGTGTCAGTGGGGGAAGTGGCAATCAGCCCCAGCATTTT. This translates into CSVSGGSGNQPQHF.

This clonotype appeared a few times. This sequence joins TRBV20-1 and TRBJ2-1; D gene ambiguous. CDR1 is DFQATT and CDR2 is SNEGSKA in the germline V gene (reference sequence). The CDR3 extends over 15 amino acids. The V gene lost 4 bases and the J gene lost 8 bases, with 21 bases spanning the gap. The CDR3 here is CSANPSEELMDEQFF. The CDR3, as DNA: TGCAGTGCTAACCCCTCTGAGGAGCTGATGGATGAGCAGTTCTTC.

The rearrangement joins TRBV3-1 to TRBJ2-1; 7 bases are a match to TRBD2. The germline gives CDR1 LGHDT, CDR2 YNNKEL (reference sequence). The CDR3 is 14 amino acids. The trim removed 4 bases at V and 10 bases at J, leaving 10 bases unmatched. The CDR3 region is CASSLSRGEREQFF. The CDR3 bases are TGTGCCAGCAGCCTTTCTCGGGGGGAACGGGAGCAGTTCTTC.

In regard to this clonotype: The junction differs from germline at one of its ends, possibly a read error. V and J are TRBV20-1 and TRBJ2-7; the D gene is possibly TRBD2 (5 bases). Germline lookup yields CDR1 DFQATT and CDR2 SNEGSKA (reference sequence). This CDR3 contains 12 residues. The DNA for the CDR3 is TGCAGTACTAGAGATCGGGGTTGGGAGCAGTACTTC. Encoded protein: CSTRDRGWEQYF.

The table lists this clonotype with a few counts. The rearrangement uses TRBV6-2 or TRBV6-3 and TRBJ2-6; TRBD2 might be the D (5 bases). V was cut by 4 bases and J by 1 base, with 17 bases left in between. The CDR3 length is 18 residues. CDR1 is MNHEY, CDR2 SVGEGT, per germline. DNA of the CDR3: TGTGCCAGCAGTTTCCTTATCTCAGCGGAATCTGGGGCCAACGTCCTGACTTTC. Its translation: CASSFLISAESGANVLTF.

J is TRBJ2-7 and V is TRBV20-1; possible D gene TRBD1, 5 bases. This CDR3 has 14 residues. Germline CDR1 is DFQATT and CDR2 is SNEGSKA (reference sequence). Trimming took off 0 bases at V and 6 bases at J, with 15 bases between the two ends. The CDR3 loop is CSARDQGRVGEQYF. CDR3 DNA sequence: TGCAGTGCTAGAGATCAAGGCAGGGTGGGCGAGCAGTACTTC.

In DNA form, the CDR3 reads TGTGCCACTGCCCGGGGCGGCACTGAAGCTTTCTTT. This codes for CATARGGTEAFF. The chain uses TRBV7-9 and TRBJ1-1; tentative D call: TRBD1 (5 bases). The germline CDR1 and CDR2 sequences are SEHNR and FQNEAQ (reference sequence). The CDR3 covers 12 residues. Deletions cut 10 bases from V and 4 bases from J, with 13 bases between.

V usage is TRBV14 and J usage is TRBJ1-2; 10 bases map to TRBD1. The CDR3 totals 14 residues. The V segment lost 4 bases and the J segment 6 bases; nucleotides outside the gene matches: 5. Germline lookup yields CDR1 SGHDN and CDR2 FVKESK. This chain's CDR3 is CASSPRTGGNGYTF. The CDR3 DNA is TGTGCCAGCAGCCCCCGGACAGGGGGAAATGGCTACACCTTC.

The chain joins TRBV15 to TRBJ2-1; D is perhaps TRBD2 (5 bases). The V gene lost 0 bases and the J gene lost 9 bases, with 12 bases spanning the gap. CDR1 is LNHNV and CDR2 is YYDKDF in the germline V gene (reference sequence). The CDR3 spans 14 residues. CDR3 sequence (DNA): TGTGCCACCAGCAGAGATAATGCGGGTAGTGAGCAGTTCTTC. Translated: CATSRDNAGSEQFF.

The chain links TRBV7-6 to TRBJ2-5; 9 bases fit TRBD1. Germline CDR1 and CDR2: SGHVS and FNYEAQ. This CDR3 contains 15 residues. V lost 1 base, J lost 5 bases, and 5 bases stayed unmatched. DNA of the CDR3: TGTGCCAGCAGCTTAGAGACAGGGGGGACGGAGACCCAGTACTTC. Its translation: CASSLETGGTETQYF.

This sequence joins TRBV29-1 and TRBJ2-5, with TRBD1 matching over 8 bases. The CDR3 covers 15 residues. V trimming: 6 bases; J trimming: 2 bases; junction bases outside the gene matches: 11. Germline values: CDR1 SQVTM, CDR2 ANQGSEA. The CDR3 spells CSVTRDRLRQETQYF. Here the CDR3 DNA reads TGCAGCGTGACTCGGGACAGGTTGAGGCAAGAGACCCAGTACTTC.

This clonotype occurred a few times. V usage is TRBV15 and J usage is TRBJ2-5; the D gene is possibly TRBD2 (5 bases). V gave up 1 base and J gave up 5 bases, with 11 bases separating them. Germline values: CDR1 LNHNV, CDR2 YYDKDF (reference sequence). CDR3 length: 14 residues. CDR3 nucleotides: TGTGCCACCAGCAGAGTCCTAGCAGCGGAGACCCAGTACTTC. This sequence encodes CATSRVLAAETQYF.

Of note for this clonotype: Compared with germline, one end of the junction differs, possibly owing to a read error. Here the CDR3 reads CANSPDRDYNNEQFF. For the CDR3, the DNA is TGTGCCAACAGCCCGGACAGGGATTACAACAATGAGCAGTTCTTC. The chain joins TRBV7-2 to TRBJ2-1, with 8 positions matching TRBD1. Germline-derived CDR1 and CDR2 are SGHTA and FQGNSA. The length of the CDR3 is 15 residues. The full variable domain, with the rest looked up from reference TRBV7-2 and TRBJ2-1, is GAGVSQSPSNKVTEKGKDVELRCDPISGHTALYWYRQSLGQGLEFLIYFQGNSAPDKSGLPSDRFSAERTGGSVSTLTIQRTQQEDSAVYLCANSPDRDYNNEQFFGPGTRLTVL.

The chain uses TRBV11-2 and TRBJ1-2; D gene ambiguous. From germline, CDR1 is SGHAT and CDR2 FQNNGV. V was trimmed by 9 bases and J by 4 bases, leaving 21 bases between them. This CDR3 is built from 15 residues. In nucleotides, the CDR3 is TGTGCCAGAAGTACCGGGCCTACAATGGTCTATGGCTACACCTTC. Translated: CARSTGPTMVYGYTF.

This clonotype was detected a few times. The rearrangement uses TRBV12-3 or TRBV12-4 and TRBJ2-4; tentatively, D is TRBD2 (7 bases). This CDR3 has 15 residues. With 7 bases removed from V and 7 bases from J, the gap between germline ends came to 20 bases. The CDR3 region has the DNA TGTGCCAGCACCCCCGGTAGGGGGGGTGGGAACATTCAGTACTTC. It is translated as CASTPGRGGGNIQYF.

The chain joins TRBV18 to TRBJ2-7; 10 nucleotides agree with TRBD1. The germline V gene has CDR1 KGHSH and CDR2 LQKENI. Unmatched junction bases numbered 6, after V lost 6 bases and J lost 1 base. This CDR3 is built from 15 residues. The CDR3 coding sequence is TGTGCCAGCTCTAAGACAGGGGGCAATTCCTACGAGCAGTACTTC. It encodes CASSKTGGNSYEQYF.

The chain recombines TRBV6-6 with TRBJ2-3; 9 bases agree with TRBD1. V lost 5 bases and J lost 10; bases outside the gene matches: 7. Looked up from germline, CDR1 is MNHNY and CDR2 is SVGAGI (reference sequence). This CDR3 spans 13 amino acids. The CDR3 here is CASSPQTGGAQYF. The DNA for the CDR3 is TGTGCCAGCAGTCCCCAGACAGGGGGTGCGCAGTATTTT.

The table lists this clonotype with a few counts. The chain links TRBV20-1 to TRBJ2-1; no clear D. With 5 bases removed from V and 10 bases from J, the gap between germline ends came to 18 bases. Looked up from germline, CDR1 is DFQATT and CDR2 is SNEGSKA (reference sequence). The CDR3 spans 13 residues. CDR3 sequence: CSAPGPLQEEQFF. The DNA for the CDR3 is TGCAGTGCTCCTGGACCTCTCCAAGAGGAGCAGTTCTTC.

This clonotype appeared a few times. The chain carries TRBV7-2 and TRBJ2-1; D ambiguous. Per germline, CDR1 SGHTA and CDR2 FQGNSA. The V end was cut by 8 bases, the J end by 6 bases, with 11 bases between. This CDR3 spans 12 amino acids. Here the CDR3 DNA reads TGTGCCAGCGGGCCCTCATCCAATGAGCAGTTCTTC. Translation: CASGPSSNEQFF.

This clonotype was seen a few times. The rearrangement uses TRBV3-1 and TRBJ2-1; D is tentatively TRBD1 or TRBD2 (6 bases each). Germline V gene data show CDR1 as LGHDT and CDR2 as YNNKEL (reference sequence). V was pared by 8 bases and J by 5 bases, with 16 bases between. The CDR3 length is 14 residues. CDR3 bases: TGTGCCAGCTGGGGGCAGGGACTCAACAATGAGCAGTTCTTC. Protein: CASWGQGLNNEQFF.